The present T cell receptor (beta chain) was sequenced within a study of blood T cell repertoires in COVID-19. Study-wide background: Some COVID-19 samples were acute and others convalescent; all came from the United States, Italy and Spain. PBMCs, B-cell-depleted T cells, or T cells were the source of the cDNA or gDNA that made up the material.

In the original processing: From reference gene primer amplification, estimates of nucleated cell counts were derived. TCRdb keeps only in-frame clones here, not all; method: immunoSEQ multiplex PCR. D and trimming come from the DNA, and the V and J calls and clone size come from that table. The table records some 96,000 clones, 65% to 90% of them present only once. The source is an elderly man with acute or convalescent COVID-19. Sample: peripheral blood.

The CDR3 sequence is CASRGQGRKHEKLFF. CDR3 DNA: TGTGCCAGCAGGGGGCAGGGTAGGAAGCATGAAAAACTGTTTTTT. The chain uses TRBV28 and TRBJ1-4; possibly TRBD1 for D (5 bases). The CDR3 is made up of 15 amino acids. Germline V gene sequence: CDR1 MDHEN, CDR2 SYDVKM. V was trimmed by 6 bases and J by 6 bases, leaving 17 bases between them.